This is a list of T cell receptor beta chains from one sample in a study of cytomegalovirus exposure and HLA in healthy donors. TCRdb's copy holds only in-frame clones and misses some; the assay was immunoSEQ multiplex PCR. This table holds tens of thousands of clones, approximately 78% found once. The sequenced sample consisted of PBMCs. The receptors come from a man aged 18 to 30 in good health and CMV-seronegative. Each CDR3 is given with its conserved first and last residue. Fields, in order: CDR3 DNA, CDR3 protein, CDR3 length, V gene, J gene, clone size, D gene. A D gene is named only where the DNA matches it firmly. Where a row states a size, it is once, few, many or the class of an expanded clone; other rows omit it.

TGCGCCAGCAGCCGGTGGACTTCTAGCTCCTACAATGAGCAGTTCTTC	CASSRWTSSSYNEQFF	16	TRBV5-1	TRBJ2-1	.	.
TGTGCCAGCAGCTTGGCAGGACTAGCGGGACACTTC	CASSLAGLAGHF	12	TRBV5-6	TRBJ2-4	.	TRBD2
TGTGCCAGCAGCTTTCAAGTTGGCGAGGCCTACAATGAGCAGTTCTTC	CASSFQVGEAYNEQFF	16	TRBV5-6	TRBJ2-1	.	.
TGCGCCAGCAGCTTGCACCGATTGACCGGGACTAGCGGGAACGAGCAGTACTTC	CASSLHRLTGTSGNEQYF	18	TRBV5-1	TRBJ2-7	.	TRBD2
TGTGCCAGCAGCTTATGCGTAGCCTACAATGAGCAGTTCTTC	CASSLCVAYNEQFF	14	TRBV7-3	TRBJ2-1	.	.
TGTGCCAGTAGTTTGGGACTAGCGGGAGGACAAGAGACCCAGTACTTC	CASSLGLAGGQETQYF	16	TRBV19	TRBJ2-5	.	TRBD2
TGTGCCAGCAGCCCTAGCGGGAGGGCCATCTACGAGCAGTACTTC	CASSPSGRAIYEQYF	15	TRBV16	TRBJ2-7	.	TRBD2
TGTGCCAGCAGCGAAGACAGGCGATACGAGCAGTACTTC	CASSEDRRYEQYF	13	TRBV5-4	TRBJ2-7	.	.
TGTGCCAGCAGCTTAGGACAGGGAAAAGAGACCCAGTACTTC	CASSLGQGKETQYF	14	TRBV7-9	TRBJ2-5	once	TRBD1
TGTGCCAGCAGCTCGGGACAGCTCTATCAGCCCCAGCATTTT	CASSSGQLYQPQHF	14	TRBV5-8	TRBJ1-5	.	TRBD1
TGTGCCAGCAGCTTCTTAGTCACCGGGGAGCTGTTTTTT	CASSFLVTGELFF	13	TRBV5-4	TRBJ2-2	.	.
TGTGCCATCAGTGACGTAAGACAGGGCCGTCCCTACGAGCAGTACTTC	CAISDVRQGRPYEQYF	16	TRBV10-3	TRBJ2-7	.	TRBD1
TGTGCCAGCAGCCCAGGACAGGGTGGGACTGAAGCTTTCTTT	CASSPGQGGTEAFF	14	TRBV7-9	TRBJ1-1	once	TRBD1
TGTGCCAGCGGGGGCCGAGCTGAGTCTGGGGCCAACGTCCTGACTTTC	CASGGRAESGANVLTF	16	TRBV25-1	TRBJ2-6	.	.